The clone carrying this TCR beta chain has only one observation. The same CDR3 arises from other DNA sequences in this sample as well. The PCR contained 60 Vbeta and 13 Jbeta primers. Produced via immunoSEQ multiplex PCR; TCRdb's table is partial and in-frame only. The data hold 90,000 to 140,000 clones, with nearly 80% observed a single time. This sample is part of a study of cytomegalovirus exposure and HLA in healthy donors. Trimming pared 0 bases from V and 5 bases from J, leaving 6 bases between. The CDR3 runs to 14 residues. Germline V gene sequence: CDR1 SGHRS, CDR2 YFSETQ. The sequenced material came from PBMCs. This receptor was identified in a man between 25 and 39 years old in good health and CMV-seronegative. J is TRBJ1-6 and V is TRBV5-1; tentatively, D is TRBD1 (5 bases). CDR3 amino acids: CASSLGQNNSPLHF. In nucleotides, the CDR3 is TGCGCCAGCAGCTTGGGACAGAATAATTCACCCCTCCACTTT. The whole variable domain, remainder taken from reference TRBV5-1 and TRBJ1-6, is KAGVTQTPRYLIKTRGQQVTLSCSPISGHRSVSWYQQTPGQGLQFLFEYFSETQRNKGNFPGRFSGRQFSNSRSEMNVSTLELGDSALYLCASSLGQNNSPLHFGNGTRLTVT.